Each of the 24 T cell receptor beta chains below was sequenced from the same sample in a study of CD8 T cells in Susac syndrome (dated by TCRdb to about 2019). The library was made by the immunoSEQ multiplex PCR assay. RNA was extracted with the RNeasy kit and roughly 0.5 to 1 ug was reverse transcribed using random hexamers. TCRdb redid the processing of the public reads, applying fastp at Q25 and MiXCR, and retained in-frame beta chains. Every CDR3 protein is listed once, alongside the most common genes and DNA of its rows. The sample contains hundreds of thousands of distinct CDR3 sequences, around 89% of them found a single time. The biggest ten clones account for approximately 0.18% of the sample. Sequenced input: CD8+ T cells from PBMCs. These receptor sequences come from a human donor with multiple sclerosis.

This chain links TRBV20-1 with TRBJ2-1; D perhaps matches TRBD1 (5 bases). Trimming removed 4 bases at V and 4 bases at J, with 17 bases between. The V gene's germline CDR1 is DFQATT and CDR2 SNEGSKA (reference sequence). The CDR3 runs 15 residues. CDR3 protein: CSATPLDDSYNEQFF. The CDR3 nucleotides are TGCAGTGCTACTCCACTGGACGACAGTTACAATGAGCAGTTCTTC.

This chain connects TRBV29-1 to TRBJ2-3; the match to TRBD2 covers 11 bases. V shed 1 base and J 2 bases; nucleotides not matched to a gene: 11. The germline V gene encodes CDR1 SQVTM and CDR2 ANQGSEA. The CDR3 has 18 amino acids. The CDR3 bases are TGCAGCGTTGAAGGGCTAGCGGGAGGTCCGGGGTCCACAGATACGCAGTATTTT. Translated, it gives CSVEGLAGGPGSTDTQYF.

This chain joins TRBV23-1 and TRBJ1-5; D remains unclear. TRBV23-1 counts as an open reading frame of uncertain function. Trimming removed 11 bases from V and 3 bases from J, with 17 bases in between. This CDR3 contains 14 residues. CDR3 bases: TGCGCCGGCCGCCCCGGACGCCCCAATCAGCCCCAGCATTTT. This gives the protein CAGRPGRPNQPQHF.

V gene TRBV28 combines with J gene TRBJ1-1; 7 bases are shared with TRBD1. The CDR3 has 16 amino acids. Germline values: CDR1 MDHEN, CDR2 SYDVKM. Losses at the gene ends were 5 bases for V and 1 base for J; bases not matched to a gene: 10. CDR3 in amino acids: CASSTRQGGGNTEAFF. The CDR3 nucleotides are TGTGCCAGCAGTACGCGACAGGGCGGGGGGAACACTGAAGCTTTCTTT.

The rearrangement uses TRBV4-1 and TRBJ1-5, with D hard to call. V dropped 3 bases and J dropped 7 bases, with 13 bases sitting between them. There are 14 residues in the CDR3. The germline V gene has CDR1 MGHRA and CDR2 YSYEKL. CDR3 sequence reads: CASSHDPTGQPQHF. The DNA of the CDR3 is TGCGCCAGCAGCCATGACCCTACTGGGCAGCCCCAGCATTTT.

This clonotype has just one count. The chain recombines TRBV19 with TRBJ1-1; TRBD1 matches 7 bases. This CDR3 spans 14 amino acids. Germline CDR1 reads LNHDA; CDR2 reads SQIVND (reference sequence). With V trimmed by 6 bases and J by 1 base, 5 bases remained unmatched. The CDR3, as DNA: TGTGCCAGTAGCGGAGGGGGCCCGAACACTGAAGCTTTCTTT. As protein: CASSGGGPNTEAFF.

The V call is TRBV27, the J call TRBJ2-1; no definite D call. The CDR3 length is 13 residues. Trimming left V 1 base short and J 7 bases short, with 8 bases between. CDR1 MNHEY and CDR2 SMNVEV come from the germline V gene (reference sequence). CDR3 coding DNA: TGTGCCAGCAGTTTATATGCACAGAATGAGCAGTTCTTC. It specifies CASSLYAQNEQFF.

The chain has TRBV12-3 or TRBV12-4 and TRBJ1-1; tentative D call: TRBD1 (6 bases). The CDR3 extends over 14 amino acids. V shed 6 bases and J shed 3 bases, with 14 bases lying between them. DNA for the CDR3: TGTGCCAGCAGGCGGTTGGGGGCGGACACTGAAGCTTTCTTT. As protein: CASRRLGADTEAFF.

To note about this clonotype: No conserved phenylalanine or tryptophan ends this CDR3, so it is likely a read error. The chain combines TRBV6-2 or TRBV6-3 with TRBJ2-1, with 8 bases lining up with TRBD2. There are 16 residues in the CDR3. V dropped 4 bases and J dropped 4; count of bases not matched to a gene: 9. CDR1 is MNHEY and CDR2 is SVGEGT in the germline V gene. The CDR3 loop reads CASSLRSGGQYNEQFL. CDR3 in DNA: TGTGCCAGCAGTTTACGGAGCGGGGGCCAATACAATGAGCAGTTCCTC.

The chain has TRBV19 and TRBJ2-1; 8 nucleotides agree with TRBD2. The CDR3 extends over 13 amino acids. Trimming took 9 bases from V and 8 from J; bases not matched to a gene: 9. Germline lookup yields CDR1 LNHDA and CDR2 SQIVND (reference sequence). CDR3 sequence: CASSRLASDEQFF. The CDR3 nucleotides read TGTGCCAGCTCGAGACTAGCGAGCGATGAGCAGTTCTTC.

DNA of the CDR3: TGTGCCAGCAGCTTAGCGATAGCAGGGGGGCCTGGCTACACCTTC. Its protein is CASSLAIAGGPGYTF. The chain has TRBV11-2 and TRBJ1-2; TRBD1 matches at 7 bases. The germline V gene encodes CDR1 SGHAT and CDR2 FQNNGV. V shed 1 base and J 7 bases; nucleotides not matched to a gene: 9. The CDR3 length is 15 residues.

This rearrangement joins TRBV11-2 to TRBJ2-7, with 13 bases lining up with TRBD2. The CDR3 is made up of 15 amino acids. Germline CDR1 SGHAT, CDR2 FQNNGV. V was clipped by 5 bases and J by 2 bases; unmatched bases: 3. The CDR3, as DNA: TGTGCCAGCAGCGAGGGGACTAGCGGGACCTACGAGCAGTACTTC. Its translation: CASSEGTSGTYEQYF.

This rearrangement joins TRBV5-1 to TRBJ2-3; the D is unclear. V was clipped by 4 bases and J by 1 base, with 19 bases between them. Germline-derived CDR1 and CDR2 are SGHRS and YFSETQ. This CDR3 comprises 17 residues. DNA for the CDR3: TGCGCCAGCAGCATCCACTCTCTAGGGTCTCGCACAGATACGCAGTATTTT. This translates into CASSIHSLGSRTDTQYF.

The rearrangement uses TRBV28 and TRBJ2-2, with D unclear. V was pared by 10 bases and J by 3 bases, with 9 bases between. Germline loops: CDR1 MDHEN, CDR2 SYDVKM. The length of the CDR3 is 12 residues. The chain's CDR3 is CATRLDTGELFF. The CDR3 DNA follows: TGTGCCACCCGTCTTGACACCGGGGAGCTGTTTTTT.

The chain recombines TRBV2 with TRBJ2-7; 11 bases fit TRBD1. The length of the CDR3 is 14 residues. In germline, CDR1 is SNHLY, CDR2 FYNNEI. V was pared by 6 bases and J by 6 bases, with 7 bases of the junction left unmatched. CDR3 DNA sequence: TGTGCCAGCAGGTCGGGACAGGGGGGCCCCGAGCAGTACTTC. Protein: CASRSGQGGPEQYF.

V gene TRBV2 combines with J gene TRBJ1-1, with TRBD1 as a possible D gene (5 bases). The CDR3 runs to 15 residues. V lost 7 bases to trimming and J lost 0 bases, with 15 bases between them. Per germline, CDR1 SNHLY and CDR2 FYNNEI. For the CDR3, the DNA is TGTGCCAGCACCAAGGACACACCTTTGAACACTGAAGCTTTCTTT. Residues: CASTKDTPLNTEAFF.

The chain is built from TRBV27 and TRBJ2-1; 13 bases agree with TRBD2. Losses at the gene ends were 4 bases for V and 4 bases for J; bases not matched to a gene: 19. The germline V gene encodes CDR1 MNHEY and CDR2 SMNVEV (reference sequence). The CDR3 contains 21 residues. Here the CDR3 reads CASSSRTTSGRAGSLYNEQFF. For the CDR3, the DNA is TGTGCCAGCAGTTCGCGAACCACTAGCGGGAGGGCCGGGTCCCTGTACAATGAGCAGTTCTTC.

The rearrangement links TRBV25-1 to TRBJ2-1; 12 bases fit TRBD2. CDR3 size: 16 residues. Germline V gene sequence: CDR1 MGHDK, CDR2 SYGVNS. Unmatched junction bases numbered 6, after V lost 4 bases and J lost 5 bases. The CDR3 region is CASSALAGGLHNEQFF. The CDR3 DNA is TGTGCCAGCAGTGCCCTAGCGGGAGGGCTTCACAATGAGCAGTTCTTC.

The J gene is TRBJ1-5, the V gene TRBV6-1, with D possibly TRBD1 on 6 matching bases. This CDR3 region has 15 residues. Trimming pared 0 bases from V and 1 base from J, leaving 7 bases between. Germline CDR1 MNHNS, CDR2 SASEGT. CDR3 DNA sequence: TGTGCCAGCAGTGAAGCGGACAGCAGCAATCAGCCCCAGCATTTT. Translation gives CASSEADSSNQPQHF.

The chain is built from TRBV27 and TRBJ2-1; 8 bases match TRBD2. The CDR3 is 13 amino acids. Trimming took 6 bases from V and 10 from J; bases not matched to a gene: 8. Germline loops: CDR1 MNHEY, CDR2 SMNVEV (reference sequence). The CDR3 is CASSLGGDFEQFF. CDR3 sequence (DNA): TGTGCCAGCAGCCTCGGGGGGGACTTCGAGCAGTTCTTC.

This rearrangement joins TRBV7-9 to TRBJ2-1; D uncertain. V lost 5 bases, J lost 10 bases, and 12 bases lay in between. The CDR3 runs to 12 residues. Germline V gives CDR1 SEHNR, CDR2 FQNEAQ (reference sequence). DNA of the CDR3: TGTGCCAGCAGCCCAGACCCTGGGGAGCAGTTCTTC. Residues: CASSPDPGEQFF.

This chain uses TRBV7-9 with TRBJ2-6, with 11 bases that match TRBD1. With 4 bases clipped from V and 5 bases from J, the junction kept 10 bases outside the gene matches. Germline V gene lookup returns CDR1 SEHNR and CDR2 FQNEAQ (reference sequence). CDR3 length: 18 residues. The CDR3, as DNA: TGTGCCAGCAGCTCCACCGGGACAGGGGGGAGAAGGGCCAACGTCCTGACTTTC. Translating gives CASSSTGTGGRRANVLTF.

The chain links TRBV4-3 to TRBJ2-1, with a tentative D call TRBD1 (6 bases). CDR1 is LGHNA, CDR2 YSLEER, per germline. Trimming removed 0 bases at V and 9 bases at J, with 9 bases between. The CDR3 runs to 13 residues. CDR3 coding DNA: TGCGCCAGCAGCCAAGAAACAGGGATTGAGCAGTTCTTC. Translation gives CASSQETGIEQFF.

This sequence joins TRBV29-1 and TRBJ2-1; maybe TRBD2 (5 bases). Trimming took 6 bases from V and 5 from J, leaving 17 bases between them. The germline V gene has CDR1 SQVTM and CDR2 ANQGSEA. The CDR3 contains 14 residues. The CDR3 reads CSVGGGLAHNEQFF. For the CDR3, the DNA is TGCAGCGTAGGAGGCGGTCTAGCACACAATGAGCAGTTCTTC.